This entry is about one T cell receptor (beta chain). No antigen is known for it. The data were obtained in a study of CXCR3-negative and CXCR3-positive naive CD8 T cells. Overall study: The libraries yielded roughly 150 million TRB reads, about 1.5 +/- 0.3 million each. Study-level findings and limits: Memory, not naive, CXCR3-negative and CXCR3-positive cells differed in TRBV-TRBJ usage. Researchers report that CXCR3-positive naive cells carry more hydrophobic TRB CDR3s than CXCR3-negative naive cells.

CD45RO-CCR7+CD27+CD95- characterized naive CD8+ T cells. The CDR3 has 14 residues. Germline values: CDR1 SQVTM, CDR2 ANQGSEA. The study made its TRB cDNA libraries by 5' RACE, adding UMI labels. With the 5' RACE reads reprocessed, TCRdb shows one record per CDR3 protein and no DNA. This table lists nearly 110,000 distinct CDR3 sequences. The sequence derives from a human donor in good health. Some clones in this sample may be carry-over from other donors' samples. Material: naive CXCR3+ CD8+ T cells from blood. Subset of the sample: CD45RO-CCR7+CD27+CD95- naive CD8+ T cells expressing CXCR3 (TNR3+). The chain has TRBV29-1 and TRBJ2-7; TCRdb lists TRBD1, though no DNA is available to test this call. The CDR3 loop reads CSVLPGGGSNEQYF.